This record covers a single T cell receptor beta chain. What it binds is not known. This entry comes from a study of T cell responses to AZD1222 COVID-19 vaccine. Study-wide results and caveats: Possibly, clonal diversity was underestimated; donors were largely white British and included more females.

The CDR3 length is 15 residues. Profiling relied on immunoSEQ multiplex PCR, and the TCRdb table lists in-frame clones only, not all of them. The table has roughly 100,000 clones, more than 75% seen once; the top ten hold around 5%. The rearrangement uses TRBV21-1 and TRBJ1-3. TRBV21-1 is termed a pseudogene. The starting material was peripheral blood, obtained on day 0 of AZD1222 vaccination. The clonotype comes from an adult in good health. The CDR3 loop reads CASTRTEDSGNTIYF. In DNA, the CDR3 is TGTGCCAGCACTCGGACCGAAGATTCTGGAAACACCATATATTTT.